The subject of this entry is one T cell receptor (beta chain). Trimming took off 0 bases at V and 4 bases at J, with 10 bases between the two ends. Germline V CDR1 and CDR2: SGHDT, YYEEEE. This CDR3 spans 14 amino acids. The data belong to a study of shared clonotypes between healthy human individuals. A CD45RA+ naive subset and a CD45RA-negative memory subset were split from CD4+ cells. Execution of the assay was at deep level. Sorted-subset replicate PCRs used 200 ng of genomic DNA. This amount corresponded to 30,000 to 35,000 T cell genomes. Study processing details: For the immunoSEQ data, sequences were junction-only without quality scores, so filtering differed. Sequencing used immunoSEQ multiplex PCR; TCRdb keeps in-frame clones, though not all of them. From that table come the V and J calls and clone size; the DNA was used to work out D and trimming. The sample contains about 2,500,000 clones, about 92% of which appear only once.

Sequenced: naive CD4+ T cells sorted from blood. The subset was: CD45RA+ positively selected. This TCR was recovered from a man in his late teens or twenties in good health. The chain carries TRBV5-6 and TRBJ1-1; unclear D gene. CDR3 in amino acids: CASSLVGVGTEAFF. The CDR3 DNA is TGTGCCAGCAGCTTGGTCGGGGTGGGCACTGAAGCTTTCTTT.